A single sample gave rise to the 9 T cell receptor beta chains below, sequenced in a study of OX40 agonist ivuxolimab in advanced cancers. Repertoires were generated with immunoSEQ multiplex PCR, while TCRdb's copy carries only in-frame clones and drops some. The repertoire has over 95,000 clones, roughly four fifths of them found once; the top ten carry more than 1.2%. Sequenced material: CD4+ or CD8+ T cells sorted from blood, taken in a trial of the OX40 agonist ivuxolimab. The receptors originated from an adult with an advanced solid tumor such as melanoma, head and neck, liver or kidney cancer.

The rearrangement joins TRBV28 to TRBJ1-4; 9 nucleotides line up with TRBD1. The J segment lost 8 bases and the V segment lost 6 bases, leaving 10 bases of the junction unmatched. The CDR3 contains 15 residues. Germline lookup yields CDR1 MDHEN and CDR2 SYDVKM. The CDR3 sequence: CASRLQGARREKLFF. CDR3 nucleotide sequence: TGTGCCAGCAGATTACAGGGGGCGCGGAGAGAAAAACTGTTTTTT.

The chain is built from TRBV5-4 and TRBJ2-3; TRBD2 agrees at 8 bases. Unmatched junction bases numbered 6, after V lost 5 bases and J lost 1 base. The CDR3 loop spans 15 amino acids. Germline V gene data show CDR1 as SGHNT and CDR2 as YYREEE (reference sequence). CDR3: CASSYVSGGTDTQYF. CDR3 DNA sequence: TGTGCCAGCAGTTACGTTAGCGGGGGCACAGATACGCAGTATTTT.

The genes are TRBV5-1 and TRBJ1-1; D uncertain. The CDR3 spans 11 residues. CDR1 is SGHRS and CDR2 is YFSETQ in the germline V gene. The V gene lost 3 bases and the J gene lost 2 bases, with 2 bases spanning the gap. CDR3 sequence: CASSSNTEAFF. For the CDR3, the DNA is TGCGCCAGCAGCTCCAACACTGAAGCTTTCTTT.

This chain connects TRBV21-1 to TRBJ1-5; no DNA check was done on the table's D call, TRBD1. TRBV21-1 is labeled a pseudogene. The CDR3 is made up of 14 amino acids. The DNA for the CDR3 is TGTGCCAGCAGCAAAGCCACAGCTTATCAGCCCCAGCATTTT. The encoded protein is CASSKATAYQPQHF.

This chain joins TRBV7-2 and TRBJ1-5, with D perhaps matching TRBD1 (5 bases). V was shortened by 5 bases and J by 5 bases, with 10 bases between the two germline ends. Looked up from germline, CDR1 is SGHTA and CDR2 is FQGNSA. The CDR3 has 13 amino acids. This chain's CDR3 is CASSRDGYQPQHF. In nucleotides, the CDR3 is TGTGCCAGCAGCCGGGACGGCTATCAGCCCCAGCATTTT. Using reference TRBV7-2 and TRBJ1-5 for the parts outside the CDR3, the full variable domain is GAGVSQSPSNKVTEKGKDVELRCDPISGHTALYWYRQSLGQGLEFLIYFQGNSAPDKSGLPSDRFSAERTGGSVSTLTIQRTQQEDSAVYLCASSRDGYQPQHFGDGTRLSIL.

The V gene is TRBV14, the J gene TRBJ1-2; D unclear. Germline CDR1 and CDR2: SGHDN and FVKESK. There are 13 residues in the CDR3. V was cut by 1 base and J by 4 bases, with 7 bases left in between. DNA for the CDR3: TGTGCCAGCAGCCAAGTTCAGCTCTATGGCTACACCTTC. The encoded protein is CASSQVQLYGYTF.

The V gene is TRBV27, the J gene TRBJ1-5; D unresolved. Germline CDR1 and CDR2: MNHEY and SMNVEV (reference sequence). Trimming removed 4 bases at V and 2 bases at J, with 9 bases between. There are 14 residues in the CDR3. CDR3 DNA: TGTGCCAGCAGTTGGCGAGGAGGCAATCAGCCCCAGCATTTT. Its protein is CASSWRGGNQPQHF.

V is TRBV29-1 and J is TRBJ2-7, with D perhaps TRBD1 (5 bases). CDR1 is SQVTM and CDR2 is ANQGSEA in the germline V gene. V lost 2 bases and J 6 bases, leaving 17 bases between the germline ends. The CDR3 runs 14 residues. The CDR3 reads CSVEHGQGSVEQYF. CDR3 nucleotide sequence: TGCAGCGTTGAACATGGGCAGGGATCGGTCGAGCAGTACTTC.

This clone has more than one count but fewer than ten. The rearrangement uses TRBV30 and TRBJ2-3; D is ambiguous. The V gene lost 0 bases and the J gene lost 0 bases, with 10 bases spanning the gap. CDR3 length: 15 amino acids. CDR1 GTSNPN and CDR2 SVGIG come from the germline V gene (reference sequence). The CDR3 region is CAWSVPGTSTDTQYF. DNA for the CDR3: TGTGCCTGGAGTGTCCCCGGAACTAGCACAGATACGCAGTATTTT.